What follows describes a single TCR beta chain. Amplification targeted TCR beta CDR3 regions from RNA transcripts. In the first-round RT-PCR of the TCR CDR3, the HTBI primer set was used. MiXCR, applied by TCRdb to the multiplex PCR reads, yields one record per CDR3 protein. The table records fewer than 750,000 distinct CDR3 sequences, about half of them present only once. The data originate from a study of T cells in Graves' hyperthyroidism and ophthalmopathy. Germline CDR1 is SQVTM and CDR2 is ANQGSEA. The CDR3 totals 12 residues. V lost 4 bases to trimming and J lost 4 bases, with 10 bases between them.

What was sequenced was peripheral blood or thyroid tissue (not recorded which). The receptor was isolated from a young woman with Graves' hyperthyroidism. The chain couples TRBV29-1 to TRBJ1-2; maybe TRBD1 (6 bases). The CDR3 sequence: CSVVGAGYGYTF. CDR3 in DNA: TGCAGCGTTGTGGGGGCGGGCTATGGCTACACCTTC.